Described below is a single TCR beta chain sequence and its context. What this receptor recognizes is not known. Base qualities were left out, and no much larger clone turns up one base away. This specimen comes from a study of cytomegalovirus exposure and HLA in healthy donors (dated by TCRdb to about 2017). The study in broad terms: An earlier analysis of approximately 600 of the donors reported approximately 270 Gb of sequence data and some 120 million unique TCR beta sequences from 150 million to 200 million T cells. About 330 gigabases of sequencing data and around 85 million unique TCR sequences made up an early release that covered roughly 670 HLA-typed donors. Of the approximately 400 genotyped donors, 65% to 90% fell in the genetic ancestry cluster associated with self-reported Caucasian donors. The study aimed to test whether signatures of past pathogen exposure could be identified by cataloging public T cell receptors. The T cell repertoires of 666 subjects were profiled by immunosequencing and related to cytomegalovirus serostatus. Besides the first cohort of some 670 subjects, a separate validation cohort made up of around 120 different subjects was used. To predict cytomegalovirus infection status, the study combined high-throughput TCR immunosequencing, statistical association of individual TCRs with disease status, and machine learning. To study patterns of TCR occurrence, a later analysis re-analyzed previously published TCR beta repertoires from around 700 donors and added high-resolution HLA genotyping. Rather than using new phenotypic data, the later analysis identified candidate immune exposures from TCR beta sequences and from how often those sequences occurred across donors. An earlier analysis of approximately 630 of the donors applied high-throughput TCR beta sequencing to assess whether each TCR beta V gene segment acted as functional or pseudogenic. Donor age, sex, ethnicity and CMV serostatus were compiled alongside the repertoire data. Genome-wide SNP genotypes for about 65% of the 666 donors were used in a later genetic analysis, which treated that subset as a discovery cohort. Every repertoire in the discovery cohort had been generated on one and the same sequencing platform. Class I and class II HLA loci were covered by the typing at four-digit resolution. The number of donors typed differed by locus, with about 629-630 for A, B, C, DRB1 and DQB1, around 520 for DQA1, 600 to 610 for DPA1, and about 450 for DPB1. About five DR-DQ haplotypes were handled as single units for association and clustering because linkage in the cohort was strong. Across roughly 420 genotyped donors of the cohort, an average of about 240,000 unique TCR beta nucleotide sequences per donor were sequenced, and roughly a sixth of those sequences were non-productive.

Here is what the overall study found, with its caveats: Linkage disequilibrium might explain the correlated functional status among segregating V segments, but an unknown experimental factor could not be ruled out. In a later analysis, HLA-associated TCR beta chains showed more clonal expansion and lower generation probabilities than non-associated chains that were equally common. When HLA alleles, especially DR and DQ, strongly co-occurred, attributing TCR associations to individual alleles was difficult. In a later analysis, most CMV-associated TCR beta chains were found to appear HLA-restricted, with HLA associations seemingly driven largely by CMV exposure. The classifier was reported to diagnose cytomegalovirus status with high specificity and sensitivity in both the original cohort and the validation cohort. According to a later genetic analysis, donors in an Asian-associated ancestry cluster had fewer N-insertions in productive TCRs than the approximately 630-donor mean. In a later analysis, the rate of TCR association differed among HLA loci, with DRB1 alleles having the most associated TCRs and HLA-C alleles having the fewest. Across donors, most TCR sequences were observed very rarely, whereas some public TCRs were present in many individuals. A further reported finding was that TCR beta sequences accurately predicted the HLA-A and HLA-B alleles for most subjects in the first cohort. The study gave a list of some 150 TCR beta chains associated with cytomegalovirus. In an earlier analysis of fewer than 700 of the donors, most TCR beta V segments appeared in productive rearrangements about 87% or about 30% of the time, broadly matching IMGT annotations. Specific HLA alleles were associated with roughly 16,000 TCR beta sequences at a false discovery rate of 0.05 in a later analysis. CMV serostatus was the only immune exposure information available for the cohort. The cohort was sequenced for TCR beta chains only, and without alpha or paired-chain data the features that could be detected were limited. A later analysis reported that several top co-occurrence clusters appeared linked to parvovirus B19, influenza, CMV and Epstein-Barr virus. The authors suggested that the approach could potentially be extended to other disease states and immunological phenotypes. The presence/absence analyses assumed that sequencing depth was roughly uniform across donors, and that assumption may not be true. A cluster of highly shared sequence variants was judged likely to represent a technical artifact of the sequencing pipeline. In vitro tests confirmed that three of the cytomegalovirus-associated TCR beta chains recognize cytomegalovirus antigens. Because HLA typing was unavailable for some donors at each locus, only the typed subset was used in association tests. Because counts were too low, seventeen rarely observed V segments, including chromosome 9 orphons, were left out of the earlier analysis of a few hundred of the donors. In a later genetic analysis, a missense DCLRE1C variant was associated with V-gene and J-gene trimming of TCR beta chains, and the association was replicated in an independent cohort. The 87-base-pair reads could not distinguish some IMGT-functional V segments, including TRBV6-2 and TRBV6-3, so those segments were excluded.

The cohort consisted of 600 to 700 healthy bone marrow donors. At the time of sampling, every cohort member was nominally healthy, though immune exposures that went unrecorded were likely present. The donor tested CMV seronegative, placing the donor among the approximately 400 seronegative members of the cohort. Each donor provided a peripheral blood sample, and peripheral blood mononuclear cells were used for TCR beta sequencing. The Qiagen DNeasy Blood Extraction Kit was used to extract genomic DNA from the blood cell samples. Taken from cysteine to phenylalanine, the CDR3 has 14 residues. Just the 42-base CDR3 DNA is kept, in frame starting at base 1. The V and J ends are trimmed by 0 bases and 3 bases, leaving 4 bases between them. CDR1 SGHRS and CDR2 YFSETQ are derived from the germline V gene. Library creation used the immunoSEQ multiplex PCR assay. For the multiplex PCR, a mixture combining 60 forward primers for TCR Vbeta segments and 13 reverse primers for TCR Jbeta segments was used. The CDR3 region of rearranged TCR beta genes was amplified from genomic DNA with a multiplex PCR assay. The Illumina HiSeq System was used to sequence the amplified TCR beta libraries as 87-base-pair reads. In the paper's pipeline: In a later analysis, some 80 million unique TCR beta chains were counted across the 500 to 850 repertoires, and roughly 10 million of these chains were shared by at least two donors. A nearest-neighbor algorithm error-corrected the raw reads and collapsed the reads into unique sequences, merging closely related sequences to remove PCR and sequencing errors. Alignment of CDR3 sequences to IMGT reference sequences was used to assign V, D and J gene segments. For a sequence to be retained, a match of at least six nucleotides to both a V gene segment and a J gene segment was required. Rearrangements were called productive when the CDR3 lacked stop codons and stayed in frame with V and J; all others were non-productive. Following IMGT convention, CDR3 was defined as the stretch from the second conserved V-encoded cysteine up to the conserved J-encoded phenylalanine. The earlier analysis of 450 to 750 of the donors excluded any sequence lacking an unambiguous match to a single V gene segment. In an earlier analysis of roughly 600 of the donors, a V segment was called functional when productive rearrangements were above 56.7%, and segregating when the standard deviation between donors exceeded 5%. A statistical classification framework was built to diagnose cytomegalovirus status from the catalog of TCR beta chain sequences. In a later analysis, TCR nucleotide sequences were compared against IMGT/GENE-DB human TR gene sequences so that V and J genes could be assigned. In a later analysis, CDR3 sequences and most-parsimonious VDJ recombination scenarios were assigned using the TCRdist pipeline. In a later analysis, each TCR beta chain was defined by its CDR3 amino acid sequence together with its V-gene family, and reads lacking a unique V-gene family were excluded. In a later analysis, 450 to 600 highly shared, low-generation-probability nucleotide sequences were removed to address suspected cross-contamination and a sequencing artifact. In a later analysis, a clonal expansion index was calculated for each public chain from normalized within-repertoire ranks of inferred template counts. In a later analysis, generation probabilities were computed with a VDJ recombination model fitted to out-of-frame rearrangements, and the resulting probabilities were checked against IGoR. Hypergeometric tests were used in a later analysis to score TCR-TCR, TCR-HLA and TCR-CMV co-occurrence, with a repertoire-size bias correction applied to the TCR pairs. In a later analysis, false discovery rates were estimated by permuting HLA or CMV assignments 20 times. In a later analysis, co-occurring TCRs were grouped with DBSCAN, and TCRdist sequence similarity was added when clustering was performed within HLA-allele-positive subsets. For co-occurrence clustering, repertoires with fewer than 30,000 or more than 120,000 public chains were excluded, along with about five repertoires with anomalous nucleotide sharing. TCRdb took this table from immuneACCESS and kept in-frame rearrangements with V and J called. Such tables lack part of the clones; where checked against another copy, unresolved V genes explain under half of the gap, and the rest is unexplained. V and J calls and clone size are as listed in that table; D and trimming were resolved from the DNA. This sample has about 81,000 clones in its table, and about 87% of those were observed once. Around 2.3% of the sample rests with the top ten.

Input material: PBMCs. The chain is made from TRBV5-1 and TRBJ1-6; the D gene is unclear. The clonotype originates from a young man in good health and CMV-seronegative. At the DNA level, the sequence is TGCGCCAGCAGCTTGGATCTCTATAATTCACCCCTCCACTTT. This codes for CASSLDLYNSPLHF. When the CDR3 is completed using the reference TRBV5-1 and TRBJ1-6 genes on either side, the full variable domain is KAGVTQTPRYLIKTRGQQVTLSCSPISGHRSVSWYQQTPGQGLQFLFEYFSETQRNKGNFPGRFSGRQFSNSRSEMNVSTLELGDSALYLCASSLDLYNSPLHFGNGTRLTVT.